The 11 T cell receptor beta chains below come from one sample, sequenced in a study of Ad26.COV2.S vaccination and SARS-CoV-2 variants. This table comes from immunoSEQ multiplex PCR, and its TCRdb copy is limited to in-frame clones, with some not included. The sample records approximately 350,000 clones, 80% to 90% being singletons. The treatment is: 15 to 20 received Ad26.COV2.S at low or high dose, single or two shots; about 5 received placebo; per-sample allocation not given. Material that was analyzed had been drawn on day 63 after the first vaccine or placebo injection. The sample in question was peripheral blood, obtained in a trial of Ad26.COV2.S vaccine versus placebo. These TCRs come from a person between 18 and 60 years old who received the Ad26.COV2.S COVID-19 vaccine or a placebo.

This clone was recorded only once. This chain uses TRBV12-2 with TRBJ2-3; the table assigns TRBD2, which was not confirmed against the DNA. TRBV12-2 is termed a pseudogene. CDR3 length equals 14 residues. The CDR3 DNA reads TGTGCAAGCCGCTCTAGCGGGCTCACAGATACGCAGTATTTT. Its protein is CASRSSGLTDTQYF.

This clone was detected a few times. This chain links TRBV2 with TRBJ1-2; the D gene is possibly TRBD1 (5 bases). V lost 5 bases to trimming and J lost 8 bases, with 18 bases between them. The CDR3 loop spans 14 amino acids. Germline V gives CDR1 SNHLY, CDR2 FYNNEI. CDR3 residues: CASSSSGVSLGYTF. CDR3 DNA sequence: TGTGCCAGCAGTTCCTCGGGGGTTTCATTGGGCTACACCTTC.

V gene TRBV27 combines with J gene TRBJ1-1, with a tentative D call TRBD1 (5 bases). Germline lookup yields CDR1 MNHEY and CDR2 SMNVEV (reference sequence). This CDR3 is built from 18 residues. V lost 6 bases and J 4 bases, leaving 27 bases between the germline ends. The CDR3 DNA reads TGTGCCAGCAGATACTTCAGGGAAGGGATGCCAAGGCGCACTGAAGCTTTCTTT. It encodes CASRYFREGMPRRTEAFF.

This chain connects TRBV18 to TRBJ1-2; the D is unclear. This CDR3 comprises 15 residues. From germline, CDR1 is KGHSH and CDR2 LQKENI. Trimming took off 4 bases at V and 2 bases at J, with 14 bases between the two ends. The chain's CDR3 is CASSLWAGRNYGYTF. As DNA, the CDR3 is TGTGCCAGCTCACTATGGGCAGGACGGAACTATGGCTACACCTTC.

This clone appeared a single time. V and J are TRBV7-2 and TRBJ2-7; 8 nucleotides match TRBD1. This CDR3 comprises 15 residues. Germline CDR1 reads SGHTA; CDR2 reads FQGNSA. J gave up 2 bases and V 1 base, and 4 bases lay outside the gene matches. This CDR3 is CASSLGTGSPYEQYF. The CDR3 DNA sequence: TGTGCCAGCAGCTTAGGGACAGGGAGTCCCTACGAGCAGTACTTC.

In nucleotides, the CDR3 is TGTGCCAGCACCCTGGGGGCCGTTTCTAGTGGGGCCAACGTCCTGACTTTC. This gives the protein CASTLGAVSSGANVLTF. The chain carries TRBV7-6 and TRBJ2-6, with a tentative D call TRBD1 (6 bases). V dropped 7 bases and J dropped 3 bases, with 19 bases sitting between them. This CDR3 has 17 residues. Germline CDR1 reads SGHVS; CDR2 reads FNYEAQ.

This clone was observed a few times. Additional DNA sequences in this sample encode the identical CDR3. This chain connects TRBV5-1 to TRBJ1-2, with a possible D match to TRBD1 (6 bases). CDR1 and CDR2 from the germline V gene are SGHRS and YFSETQ. V was pared by 1 base and J by 8 bases, with 12 bases between. This CDR3 has 13 residues. In DNA, the CDR3 is TGCGCCAGCAGCTTGCAGGGGACGGGGGGCTACACCTTC. Encoded protein: CASSLQGTGGYTF.

The chain links TRBV15 to TRBJ2-1; 10 positions match TRBD2. J lost 0 bases, V lost 5 bases, and 19 bases had no gene match. This CDR3 is built from 21 residues. Germline CDR1 and CDR2: LNHNV and YYDKDF (reference sequence). CDR3: CATSGQTISGGIISSYNEQFF. CDR3 nucleotides: TGTGCCACCAGCGGACAAACTATTAGCGGGGGGATTATCAGCTCCTACAATGAGCAGTTCTTC.

Concerning this clone: This sample includes further DNA sequences coding for the same CDR3. The chain uses TRBV6-6 and TRBJ2-3; no definite D call. This CDR3 is 14 amino acids long. Per the germline V gene, CDR1 is MNHNY and CDR2 is SVGAGI (reference sequence). Trimming stripped 2 bases from V and 2 bases from J, with 8 bases between. The CDR3: CASSYGRTTDTQYF. As DNA, the CDR3 is TGTGCCAGCAGTTACGGGCGTACCACAGATACGCAGTATTTT.

This chain joins TRBV4-3 and TRBJ1-6; no clear D gene. The germline V gene encodes CDR1 LGHNA and CDR2 YSLEER. This CDR3 has 14 residues. V shed 3 bases and J shed 6 bases, with 9 bases lying between them. In DNA form, the CDR3 reads TGCGCCAGCAGCCAGGAGGGAAGTAATTCACCCCTCCACTTT. This encodes CASSQEGSNSPLHF.

The V and J genes are TRBV30 and TRBJ1-6; no clear D. Germline CDR1 GTSNPN, CDR2 SVGIG (reference sequence). The CDR3 runs 14 residues. V was trimmed by 5 bases and J by 6 bases, leaving 14 bases between them. CDR3 sequence: CAWVRRSPNSPLHF. CDR3 nucleotide sequence: TGTGCCTGGGTCCGGCGCAGTCCTAATTCACCCCTCCACTTT.